The sequence of this TCR beta chain was determined in a study of response to subunit inactivated influenza vaccine. Germline loops: CDR1 SGHRS, CDR2 YFSETQ. Unmatched junction bases numbered 1, after V lost 5 bases and J lost 0 bases. The CDR3 runs 13 residues. Many counts were recorded for this clonotype. Its target is unknown. TCRdb processed the RT-PCR reads anew with MiXCR; each CDR3 protein has one entry. In the table there are 200,000 to 250,000 distinct CDR3 sequences, 12% of which are singletons. Findings and caveats of the study: The authors suggested that few new T cells are recruited per seasonal influenza vaccination.

This chain joins TRBV5-1 and TRBJ1-2; 7 positions match TRBD1. The sequence derives from a man aged 50-60 years who received an inactivated influenza vaccine. Sample: non-naive T cells sorted from PBMCs, taken around two weeks before vaccination. The CDR3 is CASRGQPNYGYTF. CDR3 bases: TGCGCCAGCAGGGGACAGCCTAACTATGGCTACACCTTC.